What follows are 23 T cell receptor beta chains derived from one specimen sequenced in a study of T-cell reconstitution after alpha-beta-depleted transplantation in children. Unique molecular identifiers were used to barcode this TCRbeta library. TCRdb used MiXCR to reprocess the PCR reads, holding one entry per CDR3 protein. The sample lists 350,000 to 400,000 distinct CDR3 sequences; roughly 20% were seen once. The starting material was PBMCs from the stem cell graft donor, obtained from the stem cell graft. These TCRs come from a human donor who donated a stem cell graft to a child with acute myeloid leukemia.

In its sample, this clonotype was seen many times. The chain links TRBV20-1 to TRBJ2-7, with 11 bases that match TRBD2. Germline loops: CDR1 DFQATT, CDR2 SNEGSKA (reference sequence). The CDR3 extends over 13 amino acids. With V trimmed by 6 bases and J by 7 bases, 8 bases remained unmatched. The CDR3 spells CSAQLAGVGEQYF. CDR3 in DNA: TGCAGTGCACAACTAGCGGGAGTAGGGGAGCAGTACTTC.

The CDR3 here is CATSEIADTQYF. Written as DNA, the CDR3 is TGTGCCACCAGTGAGATAGCAGATACGCAGTATTTT. The gene calls are TRBV24-1 and TRBJ2-3, with D uncertain. The CDR3 spans 12 residues. V lost 4 bases, J lost 4 bases, and 5 bases lay in between. The germline V gene has CDR1 KGHDR and CDR2 SFDVKD.

In regard to this clonotype: Because the CDR3 is missing its conserved closing phenylalanine or tryptophan, this is likely a read error. The limits of the CDR3 on the DNA are not certain, so only TCRdb's listed CDR3 is given. The CDR3 region is CATSDPRPYGV. The chain couples TRBV24-1 to TRBJ2-6. Looked up from germline, CDR1 is KGHDR and CDR2 is SFDVKD. The CDR3 numbers 11 amino acids, ends counted.

A few counts support this clonotype. This rearrangement joins TRBV6-2 or TRBV6-3 to TRBJ1-2, with D possibly TRBD1 on 5 matching bases. V lost 4 bases and J 4 bases, leaving 10 bases between the germline ends. CDR1 and CDR2 (germline): MNHEY, SVGEGT. This CDR3 has 13 amino acids. CDR3 amino acids: CASSSSGVYGYTF. The CDR3 DNA sequence: TGTGCCAGCAGTTCCTCGGGGGTCTATGGCTACACCTTC.

J is TRBJ2-7 and V is TRBV13; 9 nucleotides align to TRBD2. Per the germline V gene, CDR1 is PRHDT and CDR2 is FYEKMQ (reference sequence). V lost 3 bases, J lost 3 bases, and 9 bases stayed unmatched. This CDR3 spans 16 amino acids. The CDR3 DNA sequence: TGTGCCAGCAGCTTGAGGGCGGGACTAGCCTACTACGAGCAGTACTTC. Protein product: CASSLRAGLAYYEQYF.

This chain connects TRBV5-1 to TRBJ2-5, with 11 bases fitting TRBD2. CDR3 length equals 17 residues. J lost 4 bases, V lost 0 bases, and 8 bases had no gene match. Germline CDR1 reads SGHRS; CDR2 reads YFSETQ. CDR3 amino acids: CASSLDLAGGQGETQYF. The CDR3 DNA sequence: TGCGCCAGCAGCTTGGACCTAGCGGGAGGACAGGGAGAGACCCAGTACTTC.

The J gene is TRBJ2-7, the V gene TRBV4-2; 7 bases fit TRBD2. Germline CDR1 is LGHNA and CDR2 is YNFKEQ. This CDR3 contains 16 residues. Losses at the gene ends were 4 bases for V and 1 base for J; bases not matched to a gene: 10. In DNA form, the CDR3 reads TGTGCCAGCAGCCGAGCCCGCGGGAGTGGGTCCTACGAGCAGTACTTC. Encoded protein: CASSRARGSGSYEQYF.

The CDR3 nucleotides are TGTGCCACCAGCTTTACAGGGGGTAGACAAGAGACCCAGTACTTC. Translating gives CATSFTGGRQETQYF. The J gene is TRBJ2-5, the V gene TRBV15; 8 bases are shared with TRBD1. The J segment lost 2 bases and the V segment lost 5 bases, leaving 7 bases of the junction unmatched. Per the germline V gene, CDR1 is LNHNV and CDR2 is YYDKDF (reference sequence). The CDR3 has 15 amino acids.

The chain combines TRBV24-1 with TRBJ2-7; perhaps TRBD1 as D (6 bases). This CDR3 comprises 13 residues. Looked up from germline, CDR1 is KGHDR and CDR2 is SFDVKD. V was shortened by 2 bases and J by 4 bases, with 8 bases between the two germline ends. The CDR3 sequence: CATSDSTGYEQYF. The CDR3, as DNA: TGTGCCACCAGTGATTCGACAGGTTACGAGCAGTACTTC.

The chain carries TRBV27 and TRBJ2-2, with D hard to call. The CDR3 sequence is 13 residues long. V lost 2 bases and J lost 7, with 8 bases in between. Germline CDR1 reads MNHEY; CDR2 reads SMNVEV (reference sequence). This CDR3 reads CASSLKLVGELFF. CDR3 in DNA: TGTGCCAGCAGTTTAAAATTAGTCGGGGAGCTGTTTTTT.

This chain connects TRBV20-1 to TRBJ2-7, with 9 bases aligning to TRBD1. The CDR3 contains 16 residues. V shed 6 bases and J 4 bases; nucleotides not matched to a gene: 16. The germline V gene encodes CDR1 DFQATT and CDR2 SNEGSKA (reference sequence). Here the CDR3 reads CSARDREIGSQYEQYF. CDR3 DNA: TGCAGTGCGCGGGACAGGGAAATTGGGAGTCAATACGAGCAGTACTTC.

This clonotype was seen at least ten times. CDR3: CSARDLRTGYEQYF. The DNA of the CDR3 is TGCAGTGCTAGAGATCTCCGGACAGGCTACGAGCAGTACTTC. The chain joins TRBV20-1 to TRBJ2-7; 7 bases align to TRBD1. Unmatched junction bases numbered 5, after V lost 0 bases and J lost 3 bases. Per the germline V gene, CDR1 is DFQATT and CDR2 is SNEGSKA (reference sequence). CDR3 length: 14 residues.

The chain couples TRBV27 to TRBJ2-1; perhaps TRBD2 as D (6 bases). The germline CDR1 and CDR2 sequences are MNHEY and SMNVEV (reference sequence). The CDR3 totals 17 residues. The ends were cut back, 3 bases at V and 7 bases at J, with 22 bases in the middle. DNA of the CDR3: TGTGCCAGCAGTTTTGGTCGTGGTCTTCTCCGGGGGAATGAGCAGTTCTTC. This translates into CASSFGRGLLRGNEQFF.

The chain recombines TRBV12-3 or TRBV12-4 with TRBJ2-2; 11 nucleotides line up with TRBD2. This CDR3 spans 15 amino acids. The V gene end was trimmed by 6 bases and the J gene end by 5 bases; junction bases not matched to a gene: 5. CDR3 in amino acids: CASRLAGVLTGELFF. Written as DNA, the CDR3 is TGTGCCAGCAGACTAGCGGGAGTGCTGACCGGGGAGCTGTTTTTT.

This clonotype was seen repeatedly, ten times or more. The chain's CDR3 is CSARDDEVAGSYEQYF. CDR3 nucleotides: TGCAGTGCTAGAGATGATGAGGTAGCGGGGTCCTACGAGCAGTACTTC. V and J are TRBV20-1 and TRBJ2-7; 8 nucleotides align to TRBD2. The CDR3 extends over 16 amino acids. Germline CDR1 is DFQATT and CDR2 is SNEGSKA (reference sequence). The trim removed 0 bases at V and 1 base at J, leaving 8 bases unmatched.

This clonotype came up many times. This chain connects TRBV6-2 or TRBV6-3 to TRBJ2-1, with 13 bases that match TRBD2. Looked up from germline, CDR1 is MNHEY and CDR2 is SVGEGT. CDR3 size: 16 residues. The V gene end was trimmed by 6 bases and the J gene end by 9 bases; junction bases not matched to a gene: 11. The CDR3: CASSPRGLAGETEQFF. The CDR3 bases are TGTGCCAGCAGCCCACGAGGACTAGCGGGAGAAACTGAGCAGTTCTTC.

This clonotype was observed a few times. For the CDR3, the DNA is TGTGCCAGCAGCTTACAATCGTCCCTCTACGAGCAGTACTTC. It encodes CASSLQSSLYEQYF. The chain employs TRBV7-2 and TRBJ2-7; D remains ambiguous. The CDR3 consists of 14 residues. Per the germline V gene, CDR1 is SGHTA and CDR2 is FQGNSA. Between the trimmed V and J ends, which lost 2 bases and 3 bases, there was a span of 11 bases. The whole variable domain, remainder taken from reference TRBV7-2 and TRBJ2-7, is GAGVSQSPSNKVTEKGKDVELRCDPISGHTALYWYRQSLGQGLEFLIYFQGNSAPDKSGLPSDRFSAERTGGSVSTLTIQRTQQEDSAVYLCASSLQSSLYEQYFGPGTRLTVT.

The chain joins TRBV4-1 to TRBJ2-1, with 13 bases matching TRBD2. The CDR3 runs to 17 residues. In germline, CDR1 is MGHRA, CDR2 YSYEKL. J gave up 8 bases and V 2 bases, and 9 bases lay outside the gene matches. The CDR3 spells CASSQPRTSGSKDEQFF. Written as DNA, the CDR3 is TGCGCCAGCAGCCAACCCCGGACTAGCGGGAGCAAGGATGAGCAGTTCTTC.

This clonotype has a handful of counts. The chain is built from TRBV5-1 and TRBJ1-2; possible D gene TRBD1, 5 bases. Trimming stripped 2 bases from V and 8 bases from J, with 16 bases between. Germline values: CDR1 SGHRS, CDR2 YFSETQ. This CDR3 contains 14 residues. The CDR3 reads CASSFDSSPRGYTF. The CDR3 region has the DNA TGCGCCAGCAGCTTCGACAGCTCTCCGCGAGGCTACACCTTC.

The gene calls are TRBV12-3 or TRBV12-4 and TRBJ2-7; TRBD2 agrees at 14 bases. This CDR3 has 14 amino acids. V lost 7 bases and J lost 7; bases outside the gene matches: 6. This CDR3 is CASTRLAGGLEQYF. CDR3 nucleotides: TGTGCCAGCACCCGACTAGCGGGAGGGCTTGAGCAGTACTTC.

Turning to this clonotype: One junction end does not reproduce the germline sequence, and a read error may be involved. This sequence joins TRBV5-8 and TRBJ2-7, with a possible D match to TRBD2 (5 bases). Germline CDR1 and CDR2: SGHTS and YDEGEE. CDR3 length equals 12 residues. In DNA form, the CDR3 reads TGTGCCATCAGCCCCGGACTGCATGACGAGTACTTC. This gives the protein CAISPGLHDEYF.

This chain uses TRBV28 with TRBJ2-2; 10 nucleotides match TRBD2. The CDR3 length is 16 residues. V lost 6 bases to trimming and J lost 1 base; unmatched junction nucleotides: 5. The germline V gene encodes CDR1 MDHEN and CDR2 SYDVKM. CDR3 DNA: TGTGCCAGCAGAGCGTTAGCGGGAGGGAACACCGGGGAGCTGTTTTTT. Amino acids: CASRALAGGNTGELFF.

This clonotype was counted many times. V gene TRBV29-1 combines with J gene TRBJ1-1, with 9 bases identical to TRBD1. Germline CDR1 and CDR2: SQVTM and ANQGSEA. V lost 7 bases and J lost 2; bases outside the gene matches: 5. The CDR3 totals 13 residues. As DNA, the CDR3 is TGCAGCGGCCAGACAGGGGGAAACACTGAAGCTTTCTTT. Its translation: CSGQTGGNTEAFF.